What follows are 30 T cell receptor beta chains derived from one specimen sequenced in a study of shared clonotypes between healthy human individuals. Repertoires were generated with immunoSEQ multiplex PCR, while TCRdb's copy carries only in-frame clones and drops some. The sample holds nearly 2 million clones, approximately 95% seen once. Naivety among CD8 cells was defined by CD45RO negativity and positive CCR7 selection, thereby excluding terminally differentiated effector memory CD45RA+ cells. The material sequenced was naive CD8+ T cells sorted from blood. Every receptor here comes from a young man in good health.

As concerns this clone: The sample carries other DNA sequences with the same CDR3. The chain couples TRBV9 to TRBJ2-2, with unresolved D. CDR3 length equals 15 residues. Trimming took off 0 bases at V and 2 bases at J, with 8 bases between the two ends. Germline CDR1 is SGDLS and CDR2 is YYNGEE. CDR3 protein: CASSVGGTNTGELFF. CDR3 bases: TGTGCCAGCAGCGTAGGTGGTACAAACACCGGGGAGCTGTTTTTT.

The rearrangement links TRBV4-1 to TRBJ2-7; a weak D match, TRBD2 (5 bases). CDR1 MGHRA and CDR2 YSYEKL come from the germline V gene. This CDR3 is 12 amino acids long. Trimming pared 6 bases from V and 6 bases from J, leaving 12 bases between. This CDR3 is CASSGVGGEQYF. CDR3 DNA sequence: TGCGCCAGCAGTGGGGTAGGAGGCGAGCAGTACTTC.

The V gene is TRBV4-1, the J gene TRBJ1-1; 9 bases fit TRBD1. V dropped 5 bases and J dropped 5; count of bases not matched to a gene: 9. There are 15 residues in the CDR3. Germline V gene sequence: CDR1 MGHRA, CDR2 YSYEKL. In DNA form, the CDR3 reads TGCGCCAGCAGCACACCGGGACAGGGTGGGACTGAAGCTTTCTTT. Protein product: CASSTPGQGGTEAFF.

This chain links TRBV6-5 with TRBJ1-1; unclear D gene. The germline V gene has CDR1 MNHEY and CDR2 SVGAGI. V lost 0 bases and J lost 5, with 7 bases in between. This CDR3 comprises 13 residues. CDR3 in DNA: TGTGCCAGCAGTTACTCGAGTCATACTGAAGCTTTCTTT. Translated, it gives CASSYSSHTEAFF.

A few counts support this clone. The V gene is TRBV19, the J gene TRBJ1-6; D is uncertain. The CDR3 has 13 residues. V lost 1 base to trimming and J lost 9 bases, with 7 bases between them. The germline gives CDR1 LNHDA, CDR2 SQIVND (reference sequence). This chain's CDR3 is CASSIGLGSPLHF. CDR3 bases: TGTGCCAGTAGTATAGGGTTAGGTTCACCCCTCCACTTT.

CDR3 nucleotide sequence: TGTGCCAGCCGGGACCTGACTAGCGGGGGCCTCAGGGAGCAGTTCTTC. Residues: CASRDLTSGGLREQFF. The chain employs TRBV28 and TRBJ2-1, with TRBD2 identical over 12 bases. This CDR3 spans 16 amino acids. CDR1 is MDHEN, CDR2 SYDVKM, per germline. The trim removed 8 bases at V and 10 bases at J, leaving 15 bases unmatched.

The chain links TRBV11-2 to TRBJ1-5; D is possibly TRBD1 (6 bases). The CDR3 covers 16 residues. Between the trimmed V and J ends, which lost 1 base and 10 bases, there was a span of 20 bases. The germline V gene encodes CDR1 SGHAT and CDR2 FQNNGV. DNA of the CDR3: TGTGCCAGCAGCTTAGGAACAGGGTCCCTCATGGAACCCCAGCATTTT. Its translation is CASSLGTGSLMEPQHF.

The gene calls are TRBV7-6 and TRBJ2-1, with TRBD2 matching 9 bases. Per germline, CDR1 SGHVS and CDR2 FNYEAQ. The junction had 6 bases not matched to a gene; V was cut back by 2 bases and J by 7 bases. CDR3 length: 15 amino acids. This CDR3 reads CASSLSAGGGNEQFF. The CDR3, as DNA: TGTGCCAGCAGCTTATCGGCGGGAGGGGGGAATGAGCAGTTCTTC.

This rearrangement joins TRBV5-8 to TRBJ1-1; 7 bases line up with TRBD1. Trimming at V came to 4 bases and at J to 4 bases, leaving 7 bases not matched to a gene. This CDR3 is built from 14 residues. Germline V gives CDR1 SGHTS, CDR2 YDEGEE. In nucleotides, the CDR3 is TGTGCCAGCAGCAATTACAGGGGCGGCACTGAAGCTTTCTTT. Translated: CASSNYRGGTEAFF.

About this clone itself: Relative to the germline gene, one junction end is altered; a read error may explain this. Other DNA sequences of this sample code for an identical CDR3. V usage is TRBV7-7 and J usage is TRBJ1-1, with D maybe TRBD1 (5 bases). Germline V lookup: CDR1 SSHAT, CDR2 FNYEAQ (reference sequence). The CDR3 length is 13 residues. CDR3 residues: CASSLGENTEAFF. The DNA of the CDR3 is TGTGCTAGCAGCTTGGGGGAGAACACTGAAGCTTTCTTT. The full variable domain, with the rest looked up from reference TRBV7-7 and TRBJ1-1, is GAGVSQSPRYKVTKRGQDVTLRCDPISSHATLYWYQQALGQGPEFLTYFNYEAQPDKSGLPSDRFSAERPEGSISTLTIQRTEQRDSAMYRCASSLGENTEAFFGQGTRLTVV.

The count of this clone is one. The chain has TRBV7-9 and TRBJ1-2; TRBD1 is a possible D gene (5 bases). Germline-derived CDR1 and CDR2 are SEHNR and FQNEAQ (reference sequence). The CDR3 contains 14 residues. Trimming pared 1 base from V and 8 bases from J, leaving 14 bases between. This chain's CDR3 is CASSLGASGYGYTF. Here the CDR3 DNA reads TGTGCCAGCAGCTTAGGGGCATCAGGGTACGGCTACACCTTC.

This clone was seen only once. The rearrangement joins TRBV9 to TRBJ1-1, with 8 bases lining up with TRBD1. The CDR3 totals 17 residues. Germline V gene lookup returns CDR1 SGDLS and CDR2 YYNGEE. Losses at the gene ends were 2 bases for V and 5 bases for J; bases not matched to a gene: 14. This CDR3 reads CASSVDRTGQGITEAFF. CDR3 nucleotide sequence: TGTGCCAGCAGCGTCGATAGGACAGGACAGGGTATAACTGAAGCTTTCTTT.

This clone was counted once. V gene TRBV28 combines with J gene TRBJ1-2, with D hard to call. The CDR3 is 14 amino acids. The germline V gene encodes CDR1 MDHEN and CDR2 SYDVKM. Between the trimmed V and J ends, which lost 3 bases and 4 bases, there was a span of 12 bases. The CDR3 is CASSFEGAGYGYTF. As DNA, the CDR3 is TGTGCCAGCAGTTTTGAGGGCGCGGGCTATGGCTACACCTTC.

This sequence joins TRBV29-1 and TRBJ1-2; 7 bases fit TRBD1. The CDR3 consists of 13 residues. Unmatched junction bases numbered 5, after V lost 5 bases and J lost 2 bases. Looked up from germline, CDR1 is SQVTM and CDR2 is ANQGSEA. The CDR3 sequence: CSVPGTDNYGYTF. The CDR3 DNA follows: TGCAGCGTTCCCGGGACAGACAACTATGGCTACACCTTC.

This rearrangement joins TRBV4-3 to TRBJ1-2; D is ambiguous. Germline CDR1 and CDR2: LGHNA and YSLEER. The germline V and J ends were trimmed by 0 bases and 10 bases, with 12 bases remaining between them. The CDR3 loop spans 13 amino acids. CDR3 sequence (DNA): TGCGCCAGCAGCCAAGATCTTGGCCGTCTCTACACCTTC. Protein: CASSQDLGRLYTF.

V and J are TRBV27 and TRBJ2-1, with D maybe TRBD1 (6 bases). Germline CDR1 reads MNHEY; CDR2 reads SMNVEV (reference sequence). V lost 8 bases and J 8 bases, leaving 19 bases between the germline ends. The CDR3 extends over 14 amino acids. The CDR3 region is CASAGQLSWDEQFF. CDR3 coding DNA: TGTGCCAGCGCAGGACAGCTATCCTGGGATGAGCAGTTCTTC.

This clone occurred once. The chain has TRBV30 and TRBJ2-7; no definite D call. The V end was cut by 0 bases, the J end by 3 bases, with 9 bases between. The CDR3 runs to 13 residues. Germline V gene data show CDR1 as GTSNPN and CDR2 as SVGIG (reference sequence). CDR3 nucleotide sequence: TGTGCCTGGAGTGTGTCAACCAACTACGAGCAGTACTTC. Translating it yields CAWSVSTNYEQYF.

A remark on this clone: Other DNA sequences in the same sample also yield this CDR3. J is TRBJ2-7 and V is TRBV9; D is ambiguous. V was clipped by 2 bases and J by 4 bases, with 10 bases between them. In germline, CDR1 is SGDLS, CDR2 YYNGEE. This CDR3 comprises 13 residues. The CDR3 loop is CASSVGGLYEQYF. DNA of the CDR3: TGTGCCAGCAGCGTCGGTGGGCTTTACGAGCAGTACTTC.

The chain employs TRBV7-8 and TRBJ2-1; the match to TRBD2 covers 11 bases. The CDR3 is 18 residues long. The V gene's germline CDR1 is SGHVS and CDR2 FQNEAQ. The junction had 9 bases not matched to a gene; V was cut back by 3 bases and J by 2 bases. This chain's CDR3 is CASSLSLAGGLTYNEQFF. The CDR3 bases are TGTGCCAGCAGCTTGTCGCTAGCGGGGGGTCTTACCTACAATGAGCAGTTCTTC.

Concerning this clone itself: Its ends do not fully match the called genes, so a read error is possible. V usage is TRBV10-2 and J usage is TRBJ2-7; 8 bases are shared with TRBD1. CDR3 length: 15 amino acids. From germline, CDR1 is WSHSY and CDR2 SAAADI. CDR3 DNA: TGCGCCAGCAGCATCGGACAGGGTAACTCCAACGAGCAGTACTTC. It specifies CASSIGQGNSNEQYF.

The rearrangement links TRBV9 to TRBJ1-2; D may be TRBD1 (6 bases). This CDR3 has 14 residues. Looked up from germline, CDR1 is SGDLS and CDR2 is YYNGEE. V lost 2 bases and J 6 bases, leaving 14 bases between the germline ends. The DNA for the CDR3 is TGTGCCAGCAGCGTTCCACAGGGAGACGATGGCTACACCTTC. Encoded protein: CASSVPQGDDGYTF.

The chain is built from TRBV14 and TRBJ1-2; 9 nucleotides agree with TRBD1. V lost 3 bases, J lost 3 bases, and 5 bases stayed unmatched. CDR3 length: 15 residues. Per germline, CDR1 SGHDN and CDR2 FVKESK. The CDR3: CASSHWTGDDYGYTF. The CDR3 bases are TGTGCCAGCAGCCACTGGACAGGGGATGACTATGGCTACACCTTC.

The chain joins TRBV6-5 to TRBJ1-1; no definite D call. Germline lookup yields CDR1 MNHEY and CDR2 SVGAGI. CDR3 length equals 15 residues. The V end was cut by 0 bases, the J end by 1 base, with 9 bases between. CDR3 nucleotides: TGTGCCAGCAGTTACTCAGAGTTCGGGAACACTGAAGCTTTCTTT. This codes for CASSYSEFGNTEAFF.

A remark on this clone: Within the sample, other DNA sequences also encode this same CDR3. The V and J genes are TRBV9 and TRBJ2-5; tentatively, D is TRBD1 or TRBD2 (5 bases each). The CDR3 contains 14 residues. The V end was cut by 2 bases, the J end by 5 bases, with 13 bases between. CDR1 is SGDLS, CDR2 YYNGEE, per germline. Here the CDR3 DNA reads TGTGCCAGCAGCGTCGGGACCCTGGGGGAGACCCAGTACTTC. This translates into CASSVGTLGETQYF. The variable domain in full, completed from reference TRBV9 and TRBJ2-5, reads DSGVTQTPKHLITATGQRVTLRCSPRSGDLSVYWYQQSLDQGLQFLIQYYNGEERAKGNILERFSAQQFPDLHSELNLSSLELGDSALYFCASSVGTLGETQYFGPGTRLLVL.

This chain connects TRBV7-9 to TRBJ2-7; the match to TRBD1 covers 8 bases. The ends lost 6 bases at V and 1 base at J; junction bases unmatched: 8. The CDR3 is 15 amino acids. The germline gives CDR1 SEHNR, CDR2 FQNEAQ (reference sequence). This chain's CDR3 is CASSQGGTGSYEQYF. DNA of the CDR3: TGTGCCAGCAGTCAAGGGGGGACAGGTTCCTACGAGCAGTACTTC.

CDR3 protein: CASSPSGMETQYF. For the CDR3, the DNA is TGTGCCAGCTCACCATCTGGTATGGAGACCCAGTACTTC. This chain connects TRBV18 to TRBJ2-5, with unresolved D. V lost 2 bases to trimming and J lost 5 bases, with 9 bases between them. The CDR3 totals 13 residues. Germline V gene data show CDR1 as KGHSH and CDR2 as LQKENI.

The V gene is TRBV11-1, the J gene TRBJ2-3, with D perhaps matching TRBD2 (6 bases). V lost 3 bases and J lost 2, with 12 bases in between. The CDR3 spans 15 residues. CDR1 SGHAT and CDR2 FQDESV come from the germline V gene (reference sequence). The DNA of the CDR3 is TGTGCCAGCAGCTTCGGCGGGGATTTCACAGATACGCAGTATTTT. Its protein is CASSFGGDFTDTQYF.

This sequence joins TRBV6-1 and TRBJ2-7, with D tentatively TRBD1 (6 bases). The CDR3 is made up of 15 amino acids. In germline, CDR1 is MNHNS, CDR2 SASEGT. V dropped 1 base and J dropped 2 bases, with 12 bases sitting between them. The CDR3 nucleotides read TGTGCCAGCAGTGAAGTGGACAGCCCACCCTACGAGCAGTACTTC. The encoded protein is CASSEVDSPPYEQYF.

This clone was found once. The chain recombines TRBV5-1 with TRBJ2-1; a possible D gene is TRBD2 (6 bases). Germline CDR1 SGHRS, CDR2 YFSETQ. The length of the CDR3 is 12 residues. Trimming cost V 1 base and J 9 bases, with 8 bases left between them. CDR3 sequence (DNA): TGCGCCAGCAGCTTGTTCGGGGGTGAGCAGTTCTTC. Translated: CASSLFGGEQFF.

In regard to this clone: The sample contains more than one DNA sequence encoding this CDR3. The gene calls are TRBV29-1 and TRBJ2-3; D uncertain. CDR1 and CDR2 from the germline V gene are SQVTM and ANQGSEA. CDR3 size: 12 residues. Trimming took 2 bases from V and 0 from J, leaving 3 bases between them. The CDR3 DNA follows: TGCAGCGTTGAAACTAGCACAGATACGCAGTATTTT. Translating it yields CSVETSTDTQYF.